This TCR beta chain was sequenced during a study of blood T cell repertoires in COVID-19. Study context: The samples span acute and convalescent COVID-19 from the United States, Italy and Spain.

The table came from immunoSEQ multiplex PCR; TCRdb's copy has only in-frame clones and leaves some out. The data hold 90,000 to 120,000 clones, with 90% to 95% observed a single time. Trimming removed 0 bases at V and 4 bases at J, with 9 bases between. The CDR3 is 13 residues long. Germline V gives CDR1 GTSNPN, CDR2 SVGIG (reference sequence). The sequencing input was peripheral blood. The chain has TRBV30 and TRBJ1-1, with no clear D. The source is a woman under 40 with acute or convalescent COVID-19. The CDR3 DNA reads TGTGCCTGGAGTGTACATGGAGGCACTGAAGCTTTCTTT. It translates to CAWSVHGGTEAFF.